The source of this T cell receptor (beta chain) is a study of metastatic and nonmetastatic thyroid tumors. In the study overall: For malignant and benign thyroid patients, tumor or nodule tissue and blood were the sources whose repertoires were compared. Overall study findings and caveats: For both blood and tumor, malignant thyroid tumors reportedly showed significantly higher TCR beta diversity than benign nodules did.

Germline CDR1 is SGDLS and CDR2 is YYNGEE. V was cut by 6 bases and J by 8 bases, with 19 bases left in between. The CDR3 loop spans 14 amino acids. Original data processing: Construction of a distant-metastasis classifier for papillary thyroid cancer relied on CDR3 differences across clinicopathological groups. TCRdb redid the clone calls on the PCR reads using MiXCR. TCRdb assigned the V and J calls; the authors' analysis was not used. The sample lists fewer than 30,000 clones, roughly 17% occurring once. This clone was counted ten times or more. The antigen is undetermined. Thyroid surgery was preceded by no treatment in any patient.

V and J are TRBV9 and TRBJ2-3; D might be TRBD2 (6 bases). This sequence originates from a female donor with papillary thyroid cancer or a benign thyroid nodule (not recorded which). Some clones in this sample may be carry-over from other donors' samples. The source material was blood. CDR3 sequence reads: CASTERANPRTQYF. The CDR3 coding sequence is TGTGCCAGCACCGAGCGGGCGAACCCCCGTACGCAGTATTTT.